The 25 T cell receptor beta chains in this list originate from one sample, sequenced in a study of T cells in Graves' hyperthyroidism and ophthalmopathy. The source material, RNA transcripts, was used to amplify TCR beta CDR3 regions. HTBI primers were used for first-round RT-PCR of the TCR CDR3. TCRdb re-analysed the multiplex PCR reads in MiXCR, keeping a single row per CDR3 protein. Seen here are more than 150,000 distinct CDR3 sequences, around 15% observed once, and the top ten hold roughly 30%. Sequencing was done on a sample of blood. These receptor sequences come from a woman between 45 and 65 years old with Graves' hyperthyroidism.

With regard to this clonotype: One base away lies a much larger clone, so this may be a sequencing read error. The V and J genes are TRBV3-1 and TRBJ2-7; D not certain. Looked up from germline, CDR1 is LGHDT and CDR2 is YNNKEL (reference sequence). The CDR3 has 15 amino acids. V was pared by 3 bases and J by 0 bases, with 12 bases between. Written as DNA, the CDR3 is TGTGCCAGCAGCCATTTGGACGGCGTCTCCTACGAGCAGTACTTC. Translation gives CASSHLDGVSYEQYF.

This clonotype was counted many times. This chain joins TRBV29-1 and TRBJ2-3; TRBD2 matches at 9 bases. J was trimmed by 4 bases and V by 3 bases; bases with no gene match: 8. Germline loops: CDR1 SQVTM, CDR2 ANQGSEA. There are 15 residues in the CDR3. The CDR3 is CSVDKAGGLADTQYF. For the CDR3, the DNA is TGCAGCGTTGATAAAGCGGGGGGATTGGCAGATACGCAGTATTTT.

V and J are TRBV7-9 and TRBJ1-2, with TRBD1 as a possible D gene (6 bases). This CDR3 has 13 amino acids. Trimming stripped 1 base from V and 6 bases from J, with 9 bases between. In germline, CDR1 is SEHNR, CDR2 FQNEAQ (reference sequence). CDR3 protein: CASSLGGGDGYTF. The CDR3 coding sequence is TGTGCCAGCAGCTTAGGGGGGGGCGATGGCTACACCTTC.

This clonotype has only a few counts. The rearrangement links TRBV5-4 to TRBJ1-2; D perhaps matches TRBD1 (5 bases). This CDR3 comprises 17 residues. Germline-derived CDR1 and CDR2 are SGHNT and YYREEE (reference sequence). V was cut by 2 bases and J by 6 bases, with 23 bases left in between. The CDR3 DNA reads TGTGCCAGCAGCTTTTTCGGGGCCCGGCGGGGTACGAATGGCTACACCTTC. This sequence encodes CASSFFGARRGTNGYTF.

This clonotype was counted only a few times. This chain joins TRBV6-2 or TRBV6-3 and TRBJ1-1, with TRBD1 as a possible D gene (5 bases). Germline assignment: CDR1 MNHEY and CDR2 SVGEGT. Trimming left V 0 bases short and J 1 base short, with 9 bases between. The CDR3 runs to 15 residues. The CDR3 loop reads CASSYSRRGNTEAFF. The CDR3 DNA reads as TGTGCCAGCAGTTACTCGAGAAGGGGGAACACTGAAGCTTTCTTT.

This clonotype has more than one count but fewer than ten. The V call is TRBV7-9, the J call TRBJ1-2; 7 bases fit TRBD1. CDR1 is SEHNR and CDR2 is FQNEAQ in the germline V gene (reference sequence). V was clipped by 6 bases and J by 3 bases; unmatched bases: 10. This CDR3 contains 15 residues. As DNA, the CDR3 is TGTGCCAGCAGACCAACCGGGACAGATGACTATGGCTACACCTTC. Its protein is CASRPTGTDDYGYTF.

This clonotype was detected ten times or more. J is TRBJ1-5 and V is TRBV7-9; D unresolved. The V end lost 6 bases, the J end lost 4 bases, and 10 bases lay between the germline ends. Germline V gene lookup returns CDR1 SEHNR and CDR2 FQNEAQ (reference sequence). This CDR3 is 13 amino acids long. In DNA, the CDR3 is TGTGCCAGCAGGAACGACCTTAATCAGCCCCAGCATTTT. Protein product: CASRNDLNQPQHF.

Worth noting for this clonotype: The junction and the germline gene differ at one end; a read error may be behind it. The rearrangement links TRBV18 to TRBJ2-1, with TRBD2 identical over 11 bases. Germline CDR1 reads KGHSH; CDR2 reads LQKENI. CDR3 size: 16 residues. CDR3 residues: CVSSLGLAATYNEQFF. The CDR3 DNA follows: TGTGTCAGCTCACTGGGACTAGCGGCGACCTACAATGAGCAGTTCTTC.

The genes are TRBV4-1 and TRBJ2-1, with unresolved D. Germline V gives CDR1 MGHRA, CDR2 YSYEKL. The CDR3 extends over 11 amino acids. With 1 base removed from V and 8 bases from J, the gap between germline ends came to 3 bases. The CDR3 DNA is TGCGCCAGCAGCCAAGTCCATGAGCAGTTCTTC. Residues: CASSQVHEQFF.

About this clonotype: This may stem from a read error, because a much larger clone lies one nucleotide away. The chain has TRBV6-2 or TRBV6-3 and TRBJ2-5, with 8 positions matching TRBD2. V lost 2 bases and J lost 1; bases outside the gene matches: 12. This CDR3 contains 18 residues. Germline loops: CDR1 MNHEY, CDR2 SVGEGT. CDR3 nucleotides: TGTGCCAGCAGTTACCCCCTAAAGCGGGGGACAATCCAAGAGACCCAGTACTTC. The encoded protein is CASSYPLKRGTIQETQYF.

This chain uses TRBV12-3 or TRBV12-4 with TRBJ1-6; D may be TRBD1 (6 bases). CDR3 length: 18 amino acids. V gave up 6 bases and J gave up 10 bases, with 28 bases separating them. The CDR3 DNA reads TGTGCCAGCAGCCAAGGGGTCAGGGGCGCGGGTTTAGGATCACCCCTCCACTTT. It codes for CASSQGVRGAGLGSPLHF.

This clonotype was recorded many times. V and J are TRBV7-9 and TRBJ1-1; D remains ambiguous. The CDR3 spans 12 residues. CDR1 is SEHNR and CDR2 is FQNEAQ in the germline V gene (reference sequence). Trimming shortened V by 6 bases and J by 3 bases, and 8 bases separated the two germline ends. Here the CDR3 reads CASRGSDTEAFF. Written as DNA, the CDR3 is TGTGCCAGCAGGGGCTCGGACACTGAAGCTTTCTTT.

This clonotype was picked up many times. The chain couples TRBV2 to TRBJ1-2, with a possible D match to TRBD1 (5 bases). V was clipped by 6 bases and J by 2 bases, with 7 bases between them. CDR1 is SNHLY, CDR2 FYNNEI, per germline. The CDR3 is 12 amino acids. The CDR3 DNA follows: TGTGCCAGCAGCCCAGGGAACTATGGCTACACCTTC. Amino acids: CASSPGNYGYTF.

This clonotype was recorded many times. The genes are TRBV19 and TRBJ1-4; TRBD1 matches at 7 bases. Unmatched junction bases numbered 9, after V lost 7 bases and J lost 7 bases. The CDR3 runs 14 residues. Germline V CDR1 and CDR2: LNHDA, SQIVND (reference sequence). The CDR3 loop is CASTGDSKFEKLFF. CDR3 sequence (DNA): TGTGCCAGTACCGGGGACAGTAAGTTTGAAAAACTGTTTTTT.

The chain joins TRBV7-3 to TRBJ2-7; 7 nucleotides agree with TRBD2. The V segment lost 3 bases and the J segment 4 bases; nucleotides outside the gene matches: 6. CDR1 and CDR2 from the germline V gene are SGHTA and FQGTGA. This CDR3 has 14 amino acids. The CDR3 spells CASSFSAGPYEQYF. The DNA of the CDR3 is TGTGCCAGCAGCTTTTCAGCGGGACCTTACGAGCAGTACTTC. Full variable domain (remainder filled in from reference TRBV7-3 and TRBJ2-7): GAGVSQTPSNKVTEKGKYVELRCDPISGHTALYWYRQSLGQGPEFLIYFQGTGAADDSGLPNDRFFAVRPEGSVSTLKIQRTERGDSAVYLCASSFSAGPYEQYFGPGTRLTVT.

The sample holds a few counts of this clonotype. A much larger clone sits a single nucleotide away, making a read error possible. V usage is TRBV6-1 and J usage is TRBJ1-5; possible D gene TRBD1, 6 bases. CDR1 is MNHNS and CDR2 is SASEGT in the germline V gene. V was shortened by 6 bases and J by 0 bases, with 15 bases between the two germline ends. The CDR3 totals 16 residues. For the CDR3, the DNA is TGTGCCAGCAGAGAGGGGGGTATACATAGCAATCAGCCCCAGCATTTT. It specifies CASREGGIHSNQPQHF.

This chain connects TRBV6-1 to TRBJ1-1; tentatively, D is TRBD1 (6 bases). This CDR3 has 14 residues. CDR1 and CDR2 (germline): MNHNS, SASEGT. With 2 bases removed from V and 2 bases from J, the gap between germline ends came to 9 bases. CDR3 sequence reads: CASSEWGRNTEAFF. The CDR3 nucleotides read TGTGCCAGCAGTGAATGGGGGCGTAACACTGAAGCTTTCTTT.

The table lists this clonotype with many counts. The gene calls are TRBV3-1 and TRBJ1-2, with D maybe TRBD1 (5 bases). This CDR3 is built from 13 residues. The V gene's germline CDR1 is LGHDT and CDR2 YNNKEL (reference sequence). Trimming left V 5 bases short and J 4 bases short, with 11 bases between. The CDR3 DNA reads as TGTGCCAGCAGCTTGGGAGGGACCTATGGCTACACCTTC. Its translation: CASSLGGTYGYTF.

This chain connects TRBV27 to TRBJ2-1; D is possibly TRBD2 (6 bases). This CDR3 is built from 14 residues. The V gene's germline CDR1 is MNHEY and CDR2 SMNVEV (reference sequence). The V and J ends lost 8 bases and 7 bases respectively, with 18 bases between them. The CDR3 spells CASERPGLPNEQFF. The CDR3 DNA follows: TGTGCCAGCGAGCGCCCGGGACTTCCTAATGAGCAGTTCTTC.

The chain employs TRBV12-3 or TRBV12-4 and TRBJ2-5, with 13 positions matching TRBD2. The trim removed 2 bases at V and 5 bases at J, leaving 8 bases unmatched. The CDR3 extends over 17 amino acids. For the CDR3, the DNA is TGTGCCAGCAGTTTAAATCCACTAGCGGGGGGGCGGGAGACCCAGTACTTC. Protein product: CASSLNPLAGGRETQYF.

This clonotype has at least ten counts. The chain joins TRBV2 to TRBJ2-7; D not certain. Germline values: CDR1 SNHLY, CDR2 FYNNEI. V dropped 7 bases and J dropped 1 base, with 11 bases sitting between them. The CDR3 covers 13 residues. DNA for the CDR3: TGTGCCAGCAAAGGTTCTAGGTCCTACGAGCAGTACTTC. Translated, it gives CASKGSRSYEQYF.

This chain connects TRBV4-1 to TRBJ1-2; D remains ambiguous. The CDR3 runs 12 residues. V was clipped by 1 base and J by 8 bases, with 8 bases between them. CDR1 and CDR2 from the germline V gene are MGHRA and YSYEKL. CDR3 amino acids: CASSQVLGGYTF. Written as DNA, the CDR3 is TGCGCCAGCAGCCAAGTATTGGGGGGCTACACCTTC.

The chain combines TRBV5-1 with TRBJ1-1, with 7 bases matching TRBD1. The CDR3 has 19 residues. Per germline, CDR1 SGHRS and CDR2 YFSETQ. V shed 5 bases, J shed 2 bases, and the junction held 21 bases outside the gene matches. The CDR3: CASSGETIAYNRGNTEAFF. CDR3 nucleotide sequence: TGCGCCAGCAGTGGGGAAACGATAGCTTACAACAGGGGAAACACTGAAGCTTTCTTT. Together with reference TRBV5-1 and TRBJ1-1, the CDR3 gives the full variable domain: KAGVTQTPRYLIKTRGQQVTLSCSPISGHRSVSWYQQTPGQGLQFLFEYFSETQRNKGNFPGRFSGRQFSNSRSEMNVSTLELGDSALYLCASSGETIAYNRGNTEAFFGQGTRLTVV.

The sample holds many counts of this clonotype. This chain uses TRBV11-2 with TRBJ2-7, with D unresolved. V lost 3 bases, J lost 7 bases, and 13 bases lay in between. CDR3 length: 13 amino acids. Per germline, CDR1 SGHAT and CDR2 FQNNGV. In DNA form, the CDR3 reads TGTGCCAGCAGCTTCGGGCCGCCTCGGGAGCAGTACTTC. It is translated as CASSFGPPREQYF.

This clonotype was detected a few times. The chain joins TRBV7-9 to TRBJ2-7; D ambiguous. CDR1 is SEHNR, CDR2 FQNEAQ, per germline (reference sequence). Between the trimmed V and J ends, which lost 1 base and 5 bases, there was a span of 12 bases. The CDR3 has 14 amino acids. CDR3: CASSLVGSGHEQYF. The CDR3 DNA is TGTGCCAGCAGCTTAGTGGGGTCCGGCCACGAGCAGTACTTC.